A selection of T cell receptor beta chains follows, all from one sample in a study of blood T cell repertoires in COVID-19. Sequencing was performed with immunoSEQ multiplex PCR; in TCRdb, only in-frame clones are kept and a portion is missing. The data contain roughly 79,000 clones, 65% to 85% of them singletons. The sequenced material came from peripheral blood. These receptors originate from a man between 60 and 70 years old with active or convalescent COVID-19. Both conserved end residues are part of each CDR3. D genes are given only for firm matches. Clone size is given for some rows only: seen once, a few or many times, or a class if the clone is expanded.

D: TRBD1
V: TRBV4-1
J: TRBJ2-5
size: .
CDR3: CASSQGPFDRGHQETQYF
DNA: TGCGCCAGCAGCCAAGGCCCATTCGACAGGGGGCACCAAGAGACCCAGTACTTC

D: TRBD2
V: TRBV7-2
J: TRBJ2-3
size: .
CDR3: CASSPSRGRGNTQYF
DNA: TGTGCCAGCAGCCCCTCGCGCGGGCGGGGGAATACGCAGTATTTT

D: .
V: TRBV18
J: TRBJ2-1
size: .
CDR3: CASSPVGGGTYNEQFF
DNA: TGTGCCAGCTCTCCAGTGGGAGGAGGGACCTACAATGAGCAGTTCTTC

D: .
V: TRBV7-2
J: TRBJ1-1
size: .
CDR3: CASSTRQVGGTEAFF
DNA: TGTGCCAGCAGCACGAGACAGGTGGGGGGGACTGAAGCTTTCTTT

D: TRBD1
V: TRBV28
J: TRBJ2-2
size: .
CDR3: CASKIEAGTGVTGELFF
DNA: TGTGCCAGCAAAATTGAGGCCGGGACAGGGGTGACCGGGGAGCTGTTTTTT

D: .
V: TRBV11-2
J: TRBJ2-1
size: .
CDR3: CASSPPESGQFF
DNA: TGTGCCAGCAGCCCCCCTGAATCCGGGCAGTTCTTC

D: TRBD1
V: TRBV25-1
J: TRBJ1-2
size: .
CDR3: CASSEPGTGVHGGYTF
DNA: TGTGCCAGCAGTGAGCCTGGGACAGGGGTTCACGGTGGCTACACCTTC

D: TRBD2
V: TRBV27
J: TRBJ2-1
size: .
CDR3: CASSLSGPAFSGNNEQFF
DNA: TGTGCCAGCAGTTTATCCGGGCCAGCCTTTAGCGGGAACAATGAGCAGTTCTTC

D: .
V: TRBV19
J: TRBJ2-5
size: .
CDR3: CASSIGRAKETQYF
DNA: TGTGCCAGTAGTATTGGCAGGGCAAAGGAGACCCAGTACTTC

D: .
V: TRBV11-2
J: TRBJ1-1
size: .
CDR3: CASSSQGNTEAFF
DNA: TGTGCCAGCAGCTCACAGGGGAACACTGAAGCTTTCTTT

D: .
V: TRBV4-3
J: TRBJ2-3
size: .
CDR3: CASSSRVTDTQYF
DNA: TGCGCCAGTTCTTCCCGGGTCACAGATACGCAGTATTTT

D: .
V: TRBV1
J: TRBJ2-3
size: once
CDR3: CTSSHHSTDTQYF
DNA: TGCACCAGCAGCCACCATAGTACAGATACGCAGTATTTT

D: TRBD2
V: TRBV4-2
J: TRBJ2-1
size: .
CDR3: CASSQDLAGVNNEQFF
DNA: TGTGCCAGCAGCCAAGACCTAGCGGGGGTGAACAATGAGCAGTTCTTC

D: TRBD1
V: TRBV27
J: TRBJ1-1
size: few
CDR3: CASSLGQDPKMNTEAFF
DNA: TGTGCCAGCAGTCTCGGACAGGATCCAAAAATGAACACTGAAGCTTTCTTT

D: .
V: TRBV19
J: TRBJ1-2
size: .
CDR3: CASTRSSVGYTF
DNA: TGTGCCAGTACCCGTTCGAGTGTTGGCTACACCTTC

D: .
V: TRBV21-1
J: TRBJ2-1
size: once
CDR3: CASSKGELAPYREQFF
DNA: TGTGCCAGCAGCAAAGGGGAACTAGCCCCATATCGGGAGCAGTTCTTC

D: .
V: TRBV7-9
J: TRBJ2-5
size: .
CDR3: CASSLAGQRKETQYF
DNA: TGTGCCAGCAGCTTAGCGGGGCAGAGAAAAGAGACCCAGTACTTC

D: .
V: TRBV14
J: TRBJ2-1
size: .
CDR3: CASSPNGGYNEQFF
DNA: TGTGCCAGCAGCCCGAACGGGGGTTACAATGAGCAGTTCTTC

D: .
V: TRBV19
J: TRBJ2-2
size: .
CDR3: CASTHLGAQDTGELFF
DNA: TGTGCCAGTACTCATCTGGGGGCGCAGGACACCGGGGAGCTGTTTTTT

D: .
V: TRBV5-1
J: TRBJ1-1
size: .
CDR3: CASSLEPGRTEAFF
DNA: TGCGCCAGCAGCTTGGAACCCGGGAGGACTGAAGCTTTCTTT

D: .
V: TRBV7-8
J: TRBJ1-2
size: once
CDR3: CASSLAEANYGYTF
DNA: TGTGCCAGCAGCTTGGCGGAGGCTAACTATGGCTACACCTTC

D: TRBD1
V: TRBV7-2
J: TRBJ1-2
size: .
CDR3: CASSLDGTDYGYTF
DNA: TGTGCCAGCAGCTTAGATGGGACAGACTATGGCTACACCTTC

D: .
V: TRBV5-1
J: TRBJ2-5
size: .
CDR3: CASSFGSRGETQYF
DNA: TGCGCCAGCAGCTTTGGCTCCCGAGGTGAGACCCAGTACTTC

D: TRBD1
V: TRBV10-1
J: TRBJ2-2
size: .
CDR3: CAKPGDRGLFRELFF
DNA: TGCGCCAAACCCGGCGACAGGGGATTGTTCCGGGAGCTGTTTTTT

D: .
V: TRBV7-2
J: TRBJ2-4
size: .
CDR3: CASSLGQGGVLAKNIQYF
DNA: TGTGCCAGCAGCTTAGGACAGGGCGGGGTGTTAGCCAAAAACATTCAGTACTTC

D: TRBD1
V: TRBV7-2
J: TRBJ2-1
size: .
CDR3: CASSLSNRGLGEQFF
DNA: TGTGCCAGCAGCTTATCGAACAGGGGGCTGGGTGAGCAGTTCTTC

D: TRBD1
V: TRBV5-6
J: TRBJ2-3
size: .
CDR3: CASSGSVGTGADTQYF
DNA: TGTGCCAGCAGCGGCTCGGTGGGGACAGGGGCAGATACGCAGTATTTT

D: TRBD2
V: TRBV7-3
J: TRBJ2-1
size: .
CDR3: CASSRPGRASGGESYNEQFF
DNA: TGTGCCAGCAGCCGGCCGGGACGGGCTAGCGGGGGAGAATCCTACAATGAGCAGTTCTTC

D: .
V: TRBV15
J: TRBJ1-5
size: .
CDR3: CATSRGAAAPSNQPQHF
DNA: TGTGCCACCAGCAGAGGAGCGGCTGCCCCTAGCAATCAGCCCCAGCATTTT

D: .
V: TRBV7-9
J: TRBJ1-6
size: .
CDR3: CASSLGQNSPLHF
DNA: TGTGCCAGCAGCTTAGGACAGAATTCACCCCTCCACTTT

D: .
V: TRBV10-3
J: TRBJ2-5
size: .
CDR3: CAISVAPTYQETQYF
DNA: TGTGCCATCAGTGTAGCCCCGACGTACCAAGAGACCCAGTACTTC

D: .
V: TRBV23-1
J: TRBJ2-2
size: few
CDR3: CASSQYREQGLNTGELFF
DNA: TGCGCCAGCAGTCAATATCGGGAACAGGGATTGAACACCGGGGAGCTGTTTTTT

D: .
V: TRBV7-2
J: TRBJ2-1
size: .
CDR3: CASSPLGGPYNEQFF
DNA: TGTGCCAGCAGCCCGTTAGGGGGACCCTACAATGAGCAGTTCTTC

D: TRBD1
V: TRBV7-2
J: TRBJ1-1
size: few
CDR3: CASSSGQGYTEAFF
DNA: TGTGCCAGCAGCTCCGGACAGGGGTACACTGAAGCTTTCTTT

D: .
V: TRBV18
J: TRBJ1-2
size: .
CDR3: CASSPETGGVNGYTF
DNA: TGTGCCAGCTCACCAGAAACAGGAGGGGTCAATGGCTACACCTTC

D: .
V: TRBV3-1/TRBV3-2
J: TRBJ1-5
size: .
CDR3: CASSQTIQGSNQPQHF
DNA: TGTGCCAGCAGTCAGACCATACAGGGAAGCAATCAGCCCCAGCATTTT

D: TRBD1
V: TRBV2
J: TRBJ2-7
size: .
CDR3: CASTQRGGGQYF
DNA: TGTGCCAGCACCCAAAGAGGGGGCGGGCAGTACTTC

D: .
V: TRBV19
J: TRBJ1-4
size: .
CDR3: CASSKLLSLEKLFF
DNA: TGTGCCAGTAGTAAACTCCTGTCACTTGAAAAACTGTTTTTT

D: TRBD1
V: TRBV2
J: TRBJ2-7
size: .
CDR3: CASIQGAREQYF
DNA: TGTGCCAGCATCCAGGGGGCACGGGAGCAGTACTTC

D: TRBD1
V: TRBV30
J: TRBJ2-7
size: .
CDR3: CAWRITGTVGSEQYF
DNA: TGTGCCTGGAGGATTACCGGGACAGTGGGGAGCGAGCAGTACTTC

D: .
V: TRBV7-9
J: TRBJ2-1
size: .
CDR3: CASSNRGNEQFF
DNA: TGTGCCAGCAGCAACCGGGGGAATGAGCAGTTCTTC

D: .
V: TRBV6-5
J: TRBJ1-5
size: .
CDR3: CASSYGQSQPQHF
DNA: TGTGCCAGCAGTTACGGGCAATCCCAGCCCCAGCATTTT

D: TRBD1
V: TRBV28
J: TRBJ1-1
size: .
CDR3: CASSSPGTGTGRTEAFF
DNA: TGTGCCAGCAGTTCGCCCGGGACAGGGACGGGTCGCACTGAAGCTTTCTTT

D: .
V: TRBV6-5
J: TRBJ1-1
size: .
CDR3: CASSLTGSGVSFF
DNA: TGTGCCAGCAGCCTCACAGGGAGTGGGGTATCTTTCTTT

D: .
V: TRBV13
J: TRBJ1-3
size: .
CDR3: CASSAWEGRSGNTIYF
DNA: TGTGCCAGCAGCGCCTGGGAGGGGAGATCTGGAAACACCATATATTTT

D: .
V: TRBV9
J: TRBJ2-1
size: .
CDR3: CASGAPNSSYNEQFF
DNA: TGTGCCAGCGGGGCTCCGAACAGCTCCTACAATGAGCAGTTCTTC

D: .
V: TRBV30
J: TRBJ1-1
size: .
CDR3: CAWSALPGLYTEAFF
DNA: TGTGCCTGGAGTGCTTTGCCGGGACTCTACACTGAAGCTTTCTTT